This TCR beta chain was identified during a study of human T cells and chemical hapten exposure. This clonotype has a count of ten or more. TCRdb ran MiXCR on the RACE reads and lists one entry per CDR3 protein. Among some 70,000 distinct CDR3 sequences listed, around 9.9% were seen once. This CDR3 has 13 residues. V gave up 5 bases and J gave up 8 bases, with 13 bases separating them. In germline, CDR1 is SGHVS, CDR2 FQNEAQ. Regarding time point: pre-sensitization, week 0. Specified treatment: therapeutic diphenylcyclopropenone sensitization with weekly scalp DPC. Sequencing used whole blood, obtained in connection with sensitization to the hapten diphenylcyclopropenone (DPC). The receptor was isolated from a woman aged 45-65 years with alopecia areata. Some clones in this sample may be carry-over from other donors' samples. This chain links TRBV7-8 with TRBJ2-1; a possible D gene is TRBD1 (5 bases). CDR3 protein: CASSRPQADEQFF. DNA for the CDR3: TGTGCCAGCAGCAGACCACAGGCCGATGAGCAGTTCTTC. Full variable domain (rest looked up from reference TRBV7-8 and TRBJ2-1): GAGVSQSPRYKVAKRGQDVALRCDPISGHVSLFWYQQALGQGPEFLTYFQNEAQLDKSGLPSDRFFAERPEGSVSTLKIQRTQQEDSAVYLCASSRPQADEQFFGPGTRLTVL.